Listed here is a single T cell receptor beta chain. Losses at the gene ends were 5 bases for V and 5 bases for J; bases not matched to a gene: 11. From germline, CDR1 is LGHDT and CDR2 YNNKEL (reference sequence). The CDR3 is made up of 15 amino acids. This sample was taken from a study of blood T cell repertoires in COVID-19. On the study more broadly: COVID-19 samples from acute and convalescent phases originated in the United States, Italy and Spain.

Original data processing: Nucleated cell counts were estimated from reference gene primer amplification. Using immunoSEQ multiplex PCR, the repertoire was profiled, and TCRdb retains in-frame clones only, with some absent. V and J calls plus clone size are reproduced from that table; the DNA served to infer D and trimming. The sample holds hundreds of thousands of clones, about 83% seen once. Participants' own reports of clinical history determined their cohort assignment. The source is a woman between 40 and 50 years old who had been exposed to COVID-19. The sample comprised PBMCs or T cells enriched from blood (not recorded which). The chain couples TRBV3-1 (or the pseudogene TRBV3-2) to TRBJ2-7; the match to TRBD2 covers 8 bases. The CDR3 DNA is TGTGCCAGCAGCGTACGGGGGGGCCTAGACGACGAGCAGTACTTC. The encoded protein is CASSVRGGLDDEQYF.